This TCR beta chain was captured by sequencing in a study of cytomegalovirus exposure and HLA in healthy donors. Sequencing used immunoSEQ multiplex PCR; TCRdb keeps in-frame clones, though not all of them. Here the sample spans about 150,000 clones, 70% to 90% being singletons. V was clipped by 8 bases and J by 5 bases; unmatched bases: 15. The CDR3 length is 17 residues. Germline assignment: CDR1 MGHRA and CDR2 YSYEKL. The chain combines TRBV4-1 with TRBJ2-5; 12 positions agree with TRBD2. Input material: PBMCs. The sequence derives from a woman younger than 45 in good health and CMV-seropositive. This chain's CDR3 is CASGKVRGTSGRETQYF. DNA of the CDR3: TGCGCCAGCGGCAAGGTCCGAGGTACTAGCGGGAGGGAGACCCAGTACTTC.